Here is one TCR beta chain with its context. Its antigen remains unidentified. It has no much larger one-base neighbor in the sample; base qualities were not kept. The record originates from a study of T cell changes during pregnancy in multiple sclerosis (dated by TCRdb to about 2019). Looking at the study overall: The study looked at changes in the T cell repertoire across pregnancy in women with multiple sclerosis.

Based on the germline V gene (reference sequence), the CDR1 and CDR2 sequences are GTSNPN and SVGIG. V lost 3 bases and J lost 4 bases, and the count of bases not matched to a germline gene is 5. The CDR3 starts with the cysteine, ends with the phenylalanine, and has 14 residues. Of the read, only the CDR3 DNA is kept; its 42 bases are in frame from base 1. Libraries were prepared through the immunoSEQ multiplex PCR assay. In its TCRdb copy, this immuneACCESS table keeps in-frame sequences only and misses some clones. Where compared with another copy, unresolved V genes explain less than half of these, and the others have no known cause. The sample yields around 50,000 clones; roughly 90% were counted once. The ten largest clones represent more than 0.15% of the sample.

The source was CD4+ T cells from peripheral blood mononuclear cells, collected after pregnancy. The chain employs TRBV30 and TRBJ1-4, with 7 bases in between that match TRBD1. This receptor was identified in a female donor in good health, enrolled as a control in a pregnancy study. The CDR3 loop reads CAWRGQIFNEKLFF. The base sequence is TGTGCCTGGAGGGGACAGATCTTTAATGAAAAACTGTTTTTT.